The 4 T cell receptor beta chains in this list originate from one sample, sequenced in a study of T cell repertoires in cytomegalovirus infection. TCRdb ran MiXCR on the reads and lists one entry per CDR3 protein. The sample consists of 800,000 to 950,000 distinct CDR3 sequences, about 31% of them appearing once. These receptors are not linked to any known antigen. Source: cultured CD8+ T cells from PBMCs, taken from culture after CMV antigen stimulation. The receptors were sampled from a human donor in good health (CMV status not recorded). Some clones in this sample may be carry-over from other donors' samples.

This clonotype has only a few counts. V usage is TRBV7-6 and J usage is TRBJ2-5; 14 nucleotides align to TRBD2. The CDR3 runs 15 residues. Germline V gene lookup returns CDR1 SGHVS and CDR2 FNYEAQ. The junction had 3 bases not matched to a gene; V was cut back by 4 bases and J by 5 bases. Here the CDR3 reads CASSSTSGGGETQYF. CDR3 bases: TGTGCCAGCAGCTCGACTAGCGGGGGGGGGGAGACCCAGTACTTC.

This clonotype was seen many times. Written as DNA, the CDR3 is TGTGCCAGAGACAGGATCACCGGGGAGCTGTTTTTT. Translation gives CARDRITGELFF. V and J are TRBV7-9 and TRBJ2-2; TRBD1 might be the D (6 bases). The CDR3 consists of 12 residues. The germline CDR1 and CDR2 sequences are SEHNR and FQNEAQ (reference sequence). Trimming shortened V by 9 bases and J by 4 bases, and 9 bases separated the two germline ends. Based on the CDR3 plus reference TRBV7-9 and TRBJ2-2, the full variable domain is DTGVSQNPRHKITKRGQNVTFRCDPISEHNRLYWYRQTLGQGPEFLTYFQNEAQLEKSRLLSDRFSAERPKGSFSTLEIQRTEQGDSAMYLCARDRITGELFFGEGSRLTVL.

The genes are TRBV6-5 and TRBJ2-5; no clear D. CDR1 is MNHEY and CDR2 is SVGAGI in the germline V gene. The V and J ends lost 0 bases and 0 bases respectively, with 11 bases between them. The CDR3 runs to 16 residues. CDR3 sequence: CASSYSIGRYQETQYF. The CDR3 DNA reads TGTGCCAGCAGTTACTCGATTGGAAGGTACCAAGAGACCCAGTACTTC.

The chain carries TRBV3-1 and TRBJ2-7; the D call may be TRBD1 or TRBD2 (5 bases each). The CDR3 sequence is 13 residues long. V was cut by 4 bases and J by 4 bases, with 11 bases left in between. The germline CDR1 and CDR2 sequences are LGHDT and YNNKEL (reference sequence). CDR3 amino acids: CASSLREGYEQYF. Here the CDR3 DNA reads TGTGCCAGCAGCCTCCGCGAGGGGTACGAGCAGTACTTC.